Below are 23 T cell receptor beta chains sequenced from a single sample in a study of CD8 T cells in ankylosing spondylitis (dated by TCRdb to the late 2010s). The antigens for these receptors are not known. The library was generated by 5' RACE. Sequencing used an Illumina HiSeq 2500. The public reads were reanalyzed by TCRdb: fastp trimming at Q25, MiXCR alignment, in-frame beta chains only. Rows with one shared CDR3 protein collapse into an entry with the most common genes and DNA. This sample has a few hundred thousand distinct CDR3 sequences in its table, and 17% of those were observed once. The ten largest clones take up over 1% of the sample. Points the paper makes about the study in general: Blood from ankylosing spondylitis patients appeared to be characterized by a TCR beta motif composed of 7 to 9 highly homologous amino acid variants.

The specimen sequenced was blood, either unsorted or a sorted T cell fraction (not recorded which). The receptor source for this set is a male donor with ankylosing spondylitis.

The rearrangement links TRBV2 to TRBJ2-5; TRBD2 matches 7 bases. V trimming: 4 bases; J trimming: 1 base; junction bases outside the gene matches: 3. This CDR3 is built from 14 residues. Germline CDR1 SNHLY, CDR2 FYNNEI. CDR3 sequence reads: CASSAGGIQETQYF. DNA for the CDR3: TGTGCCAGCAGTGCGGGGGGAATCCAAGAGACCCAGTACTTC.

The chain has TRBV28 and TRBJ2-7, with TRBD1 identical over 7 bases. The CDR3 spans 12 residues. V shed 6 bases and J 6 bases; nucleotides not matched to a gene: 5. Germline V gene lookup returns CDR1 MDHEN and CDR2 SYDVKM. The chain's CDR3 is CASRTGLSEQYF. The CDR3 DNA reads as TGTGCCAGCAGGACAGGGTTAAGCGAGCAGTACTTC.

There are many counts of this clonotype. The chain links TRBV11-2 to TRBJ2-2; D remains ambiguous. CDR1 and CDR2 (germline): SGHAT, FQNNGV. The CDR3 loop spans 14 amino acids. V was clipped by 0 bases and J by 4 bases, with 6 bases between them. In DNA, the CDR3 is TGTGCCAGCAGCTTAGATCACGTCACCGGGGAGCTGTTTTTT. Translating gives CASSLDHVTGELFF.

This clonotype was observed many times. This rearrangement joins TRBV12-3 or TRBV12-4 to TRBJ2-1; perhaps D is TRBD1 or TRBD2 (5 bases each). V dropped 6 bases and J dropped 0 bases, with 15 bases sitting between them. This CDR3 is built from 16 residues. The CDR3: CASRPPGPNSYNEQFF. The CDR3 DNA reads TGTGCCAGCAGACCACCGGGACCGAACTCCTACAATGAGCAGTTCTTC.

A few counts support this clonotype. The chain has TRBV7-9 and TRBJ1-1; no definite D call. Germline lookup yields CDR1 SEHNR and CDR2 FQNEAQ (reference sequence). Trimming took 1 base from V and 1 from J, leaving 13 bases between them. The CDR3 loop spans 16 amino acids. The CDR3 DNA is TGTGCCAGCAGCTTAGGTGGGTTAGGCAAGAACACTGAAGCTTTCTTT. Residues: CASSLGGLGKNTEAFF.

V is TRBV6-1 and J is TRBJ1-4; maybe TRBD1 (5 bases). This CDR3 is built from 20 residues. The V end was cut by 1 base, the J end by 3 bases, with 24 bases between. CDR1 and CDR2 (germline): MNHNS, SASEGT. The CDR3, as DNA: TGTGCCAGCAGTGAAGTAGTATGGGGCTTGACGATAAGGGCTAATGAAAAACTGTTTTTT. Its protein is CASSEVVWGLTIRANEKLFF.

This clonotype was observed a handful of times. This sequence joins TRBV6-1 and TRBJ2-1, with D perhaps matching TRBD1 (6 bases). CDR3 length: 17 amino acids. V was shortened by 5 bases and J by 1 base, with 18 bases between the two germline ends. Germline CDR1 and CDR2: MNHNS and SASEGT. CDR3 nucleotide sequence: TGTGCCAGCAGTAAGACAGGCGAGTTAGGGTCCTACAATGAGCAGTTCTTC. Translation: CASSKTGELGSYNEQFF.

This chain uses TRBV20-1 with TRBJ2-3; 7 bases line up with TRBD2. CDR3 size: 14 residues. Germline CDR1 DFQATT, CDR2 SNEGSKA (reference sequence). V trimming: 4 bases; J trimming: 4 bases; junction bases outside the gene matches: 8. The CDR3 sequence is CSATGGRRADTQYF. The CDR3 DNA reads TGCAGTGCTACGGGCGGGAGAAGGGCAGATACGCAGTATTTT.

This clonotype has only a few counts. The chain combines TRBV6-6 with TRBJ1-1; TRBD1 might be the D (6 bases). CDR1 MNHNY and CDR2 SVGAGI come from the germline V gene (reference sequence). The CDR3 sequence is 13 residues long. V was shortened by 7 bases and J by 3 bases, with 12 bases between the two germline ends. This chain's CDR3 is CASMDRRDTEAFF. The CDR3 DNA reads TGTGCCAGCATGGACAGACGAGACACTGAAGCTTTCTTT.

This clonotype turned up a few times. The V and J genes are TRBV7-6 and TRBJ2-3; D might be TRBD1 (5 bases). This CDR3 is 15 amino acids long. V dropped 3 bases and J dropped 4 bases, with 14 bases sitting between them. CDR1 is SGHVS and CDR2 is FNYEAQ in the germline V gene. In DNA form, the CDR3 reads TGTGCCAGCAGCTTTCAGGGTACCCATTCAGATACGCAGTATTTT. This gives the protein CASSFQGTHSDTQYF.

In this sample, this clonotype turned up a few times. The chain is built from TRBV21-1 and TRBJ1-1; TRBD1 was called by the table and not checked on the DNA. TRBV21-1 is deemed a pseudogene. This CDR3 is built from 14 residues. Here the CDR3 DNA reads TGTGCCAGCAGCATTCCCCAGTCTAACACTGAAGCTTTCTTT. It is translated as CASSIPQSNTEAFF.

This clonotype was counted a few times. V usage is TRBV15 and J usage is TRBJ1-5; D unresolved. Germline-derived CDR1 and CDR2 are LNHNV and YYDKDF (reference sequence). Trimming pared 3 bases from V and 1 base from J, leaving 7 bases between. CDR3 length: 14 residues. DNA for the CDR3: TGTGCCACCAGCAGGGCAGGCAGCAATCAGCCCCAGCATTTT. Protein product: CATSRAGSNQPQHF.

The table lists this clonotype with a few counts. The rearrangement uses TRBV6-2 or TRBV6-3 and TRBJ2-7, with TRBD2 matching over 11 bases. CDR1 is MNHEY and CDR2 is SVGEGT in the germline V gene. The length of the CDR3 is 15 residues. With 10 bases clipped from V and 5 bases from J, the junction kept 13 bases outside the gene matches. CDR3 sequence: CATYLAGGPRNEQYF. Here the CDR3 DNA reads TGTGCCACCTACTTAGCGGGAGGGCCTAGGAACGAGCAGTACTTC.

This clonotype was detected only a few times. Written as DNA, the CDR3 is TGCGCCAGCAGCTTGAGGGCGGTCTCTGGGGCCAACGTCCTGACTTTC. Translating gives CASSLRAVSGANVLTF. The chain employs TRBV5-1 and TRBJ2-6; D ambiguous. The CDR3 is 16 residues long. V was cut by 1 base and J by 0 bases, with 8 bases left in between. From germline, CDR1 is SGHRS and CDR2 YFSETQ. The full variable domain, in which reference TRBV5-1 and TRBJ2-6 provide the parts outside the CDR3, is KAGVTQTPRYLIKTRGQQVTLSCSPISGHRSVSWYQQTPGQGLQFLFEYFSETQRNKGNFPGRFSGRQFSNSRSEMNVSTLELGDSALYLCASSLRAVSGANVLTFGAGSRLTVL.

This sequence joins TRBV4-2 and TRBJ2-5; unclear D gene. Trimming shortened V by 10 bases and J by 1 base, and 13 bases separated the two germline ends. This CDR3 has 13 residues. Per germline, CDR1 LGHNA and CDR2 YNFKEQ. CDR3 sequence (DNA): TGTGCCACCTACTTCTTTCCCCAAGAGACCCAGTACTTC. Amino acids: CATYFFPQETQYF.

A few counts support this clonotype. The rearrangement uses TRBV12-3 or TRBV12-4 and TRBJ1-1; TRBD1 aligns across 8 bases. The V gene end was trimmed by 3 bases and the J gene end by 0 bases; junction bases not matched to a gene: 12. CDR3 length: 18 residues. CDR3 region: CASSFLRDRGFMNTEAFF. The CDR3 coding sequence is TGTGCCAGCAGTTTTTTACGAGACAGGGGATTCATGAACACTGAAGCTTTCTTT.

This clonotype was recorded a few times. The chain is built from TRBV11-3 and TRBJ2-3; D is possibly TRBD1 (6 bases). Germline assignment: CDR1 SGHNT and CDR2 YENEEA. The CDR3 loop spans 17 amino acids. V lost 1 base, J lost 5 bases, and 19 bases lay in between. CDR3 in amino acids: CASSLGDRLGDLDTQYF. The CDR3 nucleotides read TGTGCCAGCAGCTTAGGAGACAGGCTCGGGGATTTAGATACGCAGTATTTT.

This chain joins TRBV10-3 and TRBJ1-3; D perhaps matches TRBD1 (5 bases). The CDR3 extends over 14 amino acids. The V gene's germline CDR1 is ENHRY and CDR2 SYGVKD. The V end lost 8 bases, the J end lost 0 bases, and 11 bases lay between the germline ends. CDR3 in DNA: TGTGCCATCCGGATCGGGGGCTCTGGAAACACCATATATTTT. It is translated as CAIRIGGSGNTIYF.

This clonotype has only a few counts. The junction departs from the called germline gene at one end, perhaps through a read error. This rearrangement joins TRBV11-2 to TRBJ2-1; 8 nucleotides align to TRBD2. CDR3 length: 16 residues. CDR1 SGHAT and CDR2 FQNNGV come from the germline V gene. The CDR3, as DNA: TGTGCCAGCAGCCCGGGGGGGGTACGAGGGAGTAGTTCCGGCCTCTTC. Its protein product is CASSPGGVRGSSSGLF.

This clonotype appeared a few times. V and J are TRBV6-2 or TRBV6-3 and TRBJ1-2; TRBD1 matches 9 bases. V lost 0 bases, J lost 4 bases, and 6 bases stayed unmatched. This CDR3 is built from 16 residues. Germline loops: CDR1 MNHEY, CDR2 SVGEGT. DNA of the CDR3: TGTGCCAGCAGTTACTCCCGAACAGGGGGCAGCTATGGCTACACCTTC. Encoded protein: CASSYSRTGGSYGYTF.

The rearrangement uses TRBV20-1 and TRBJ2-5; D not certain. Between the trimmed V and J ends, which lost 0 bases and 1 base, there was a span of 9 bases. This CDR3 spans 14 amino acids. The germline V gene has CDR1 DFQATT and CDR2 SNEGSKA (reference sequence). The CDR3 protein is CSARDPAGQETQYF. CDR3 DNA: TGCAGTGCTAGAGATCCGGCAGGCCAAGAGACCCAGTACTTC.

The table lists this clonotype with a few counts. V gene TRBV30 combines with J gene TRBJ1-2; 7 bases align to TRBD1. The junction had 9 bases not matched to a gene; V was cut back by 3 bases and J by 8 bases. Germline assignment: CDR1 GTSNPN and CDR2 SVGIG (reference sequence). CDR3 length: 13 residues. In DNA, the CDR3 is TGTGCCTGGAGGAGGGACAGACCCGTCGGCTACACCTTC. As protein: CAWRRDRPVGYTF.

This clonotype occurred a few times. The chain couples TRBV5-1 to TRBJ2-3; 8 bases line up with TRBD2. The CDR3 is 15 amino acids. Germline CDR1 reads SGHRS; CDR2 reads YFSETQ. V shed 5 bases, J shed 5 bases, and the junction held 10 bases outside the gene matches. CDR3 nucleotides: TGCGCCAGCAGTCTCGCCGGGAGGGCCTTAGATACGCAGTATTTT. Its translation: CASSLAGRALDTQYF.